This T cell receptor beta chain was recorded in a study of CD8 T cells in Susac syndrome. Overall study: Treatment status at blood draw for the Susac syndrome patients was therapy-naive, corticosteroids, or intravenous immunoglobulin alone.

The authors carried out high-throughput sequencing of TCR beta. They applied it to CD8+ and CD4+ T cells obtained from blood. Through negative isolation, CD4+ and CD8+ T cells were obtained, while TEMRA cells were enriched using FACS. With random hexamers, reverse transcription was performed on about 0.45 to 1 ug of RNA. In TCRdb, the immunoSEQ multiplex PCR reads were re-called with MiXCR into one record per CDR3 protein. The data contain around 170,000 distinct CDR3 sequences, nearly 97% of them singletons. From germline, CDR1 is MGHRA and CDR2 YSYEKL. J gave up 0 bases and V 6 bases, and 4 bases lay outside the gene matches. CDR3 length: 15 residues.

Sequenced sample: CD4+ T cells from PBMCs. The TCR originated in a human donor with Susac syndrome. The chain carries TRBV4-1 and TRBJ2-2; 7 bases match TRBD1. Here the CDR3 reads CASSRQGTNTGELFF. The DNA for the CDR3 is TGCGCCAGCAGTCGACAGGGTACGAACACCGGGGAGCTGTTTTTT.